This section outlines one T cell receptor (delta chain) sequence together with its context. A far larger clone is one nucleotide away, so this likely arose from a read error. TCR cDNA was made from PBMC RNA with gamma- and delta-chain-specific primers. TCRdb reanalysed the RT-PCR reads with CATT. This table has fewer than 200 delta-chain clones, approximately 60% appearing once. Germline V gene data show CDR1 as GEAIGNYY and CDR2 as EKD. The CDR3 spans 17 residues. With V trimmed by 4 bases and J by 1 base, 14 bases remained unmatched. This sample is part of a study of delta chains in infants with herpesvirus infections.

The V call is TRDV2, the J call TRDJ1; 7 positions match TRDD3. The origin of this receptor is a human donor who was a Ugandan infant, either HIV-exposed or HIV-unexposed (not recorded which). Here the sequenced sample was peripheral blood, taken at time point 1 of longitudinal follow-up. Written as DNA, the CDR3 is TGTGCCTGTGAACAACTGGGGACTGTGACGTCCACCGATAAACTCATCTTT. This encodes CACEQLGTVTSTDKLIF.